This TCR beta chain is from a study of blood T cell repertoires in COVID-19 (TCRdb year 2020). About the investigation overall: The collaborator samples originated in the United States, Italy and Spain and spanned the acute and convalescent phases of COVID-19. The samples were drawn from two sources: the first 160 participants of the ongoing ImmuneRACE study, and 1,254 subjects contributed by 6 global collaborators. The dataset comprised deeply sampled blood TCRbeta repertoires from subjects exposed to, actively infected with, or recovered from COVID-19. The repertoires were released in a freely available public database intended as a resource for research on the immune response to SARS-CoV-2. HLA class I and class II types, where available, came from metadata supplied by the sample provider rather than from assay-based typing. A de-identified subject ID, COVID-19 status, age in years and sex were almost always included in the sample metadata. The material from the prospective study consisted of cDNA or gDNA derived from T cells, B-cell-depleted T cells, or PBMCs.

Enrolling through a virtual design, the prospective study's participants ranged in age from roughly 18 to 89 years and lived across 24 United States geographic areas. Cohort assignment in the prospective study relied on participant-reported clinical history from a screening survey and a study questionnaire. Recovered participants in ImmuneRACE Cohort 3 were defined as having two consecutive negative NP/OP PCR tests, clearance from a healthcare professional, or resolution of symptoms. In the prospective study, whole blood, serum and a nasopharyngeal or oropharyngeal swab were collected from each participant by mobile phlebotomists. Prospective study participants could optionally give additional blood draws and questionnaires over an approximately two-month period. Before DNA extraction, blood samples from the prospective study were shipped at room temperature or frozen. The germline V gene provides CDR1 SNHLY and CDR2 FYNNEI. V and J lose 8 bases and 4 bases, and a span of 14 bases separates them. Counted from cysteine to phenylalanine, this CDR3 has 13 amino acids. Left in the record is the CDR3 DNA by itself, 39 bases read in frame from the first base.

Overall results and qualifications from the work: Clinical and demographic metadata were provided uncurated, with the amount varying by source and participant.

TCRbeta CDR3 regions were amplified from genomic DNA by means of the immunoSEQ Assay, a bias-controlled multiplex PCR. Processing in the source paper ran as follows. The number of nucleated cells in each sample was estimated from the amplification of reference gene primers within the assay. To quantify the absolute abundance of each unique TCRbeta CDR3 rearrangement, sequence reads were collapsed and filtered. For each sample, productive Simpson clonality was calculated as the square root of Simpson's diversity index over productive rearrangements. This immuneACCESS table, as held by TCRdb, lists in-frame sequences with V and J called but not all clones. Of the missing ones, under half trace to an unresolved V gene in checked studies; the others have no known cause. V, J and clone size are taken as reported in that table, and D and trimming were inferred from the DNA itself. For this sample there are just over 300,000 clones; around 86% appear just once. The top ten clones comprise about 4.6% of the sample.

Remarks on this clone: Which antigen it targets is not known. Base quality data are lacking; no much larger clone is found one base away.

The chain is made from TRBV2 and TRBJ1-2; TRBD1 might be the D gene, on 5 matching bases. The sequence was obtained from a man aged 25-45 years who had recovered from COVID-19. Sample: PBMCs or T cells enriched from blood (not recorded which). DNA sequence: TGTGCCAGCGGGGGGGACCCTCGCTATGGCTACACCTTC. Its protein reads: CASGGDPRYGYTF.